These T cell receptor beta chains were read from a single sample in a study of cytomegalovirus exposure and HLA in healthy donors. Data came from immunoSEQ multiplex PCR; TCRdb stores just in-frame clones and leaves some out. The data include about 120,000 clones; the top ten clones carry more than 1.5%. The sample consisted of PBMCs. Receptor source: a man younger than 30 in good health and CMV-seronegative. Each CDR3 is given with its conserved first and last residue. The order of the fields is CDR3 length, J gene, V gene, D gene, CDR3 DNA, CDR3 protein. The D gene is left open where the match is weak.

15 TRBJ2-3 TRBV19 TRBD2 TGTGCCAGTATCAAGAGCGGGGCGAGCACAGATACGCAGTATTTT CASIKSGASTDTQYF
14 TRBJ1-1 TRBV5-6 NA TGTGCCAGCAGCTCCCCCTCAGGGTCCACTGAAGCTTTCTTT CASSSPSGSTEAFF
14 TRBJ1-2 TRBV7-2 TRBD1 TGTGCCAGCAGCTTTAACCGGGACAGTTATGGCTACACCTTC CASSFNRDSYGYTF
16 TRBJ1-4 TRBV9 TRBD1 TGTGCCAGCAGCGCACAGGGGGCTTCGTCCAATGAAAAACTGTTTTTT CASSAQGASSNEKLFF
14 TRBJ1-2 TRBV27 NA TGTGCCAGCAGTTTAGTTCTCGGGTCCGATAGCTACACCTTC CASSLVLGSDSYTF
15 TRBJ1-1 TRBV5-1 NA TGCGCCAGCAGCTTGTTTGGGGGGATGGACACTGAAGCTTTCTTT CASSLFGGMDTEAFF
14 TRBJ1-2 TRBV5-4 TRBD1 TGTGCCAGCAGCGGGACAGGGGAGATTGGGGGCTACACCTTC CASSGTGEIGGYTF
12 TRBJ1-5 TRBV28 NA TGTGCCAGCAGTCCTACAGGCCCAACCCAGCATTTT CASSPTGPTQHF
14 TRBJ2-1 TRBV28 NA TGTGCCAGCAGTTTAATTCGGGAGAACAATGAGCAGTTCTTC CASSLIRENNEQFF
16 TRBJ2-3 TRBV4-3 TRBD2 TGCGCCAGCAGCCAAGGACTAGCGGGGATCACAGATACGCAGTATTTT CASSQGLAGITDTQYF
16 TRBJ1-1 TRBV10-3 NA TGTGCCATCAGTGAGGGAATACCGGGACCGCGGGAAGGGACTTTCTTT CAISEGIPGPREGTFF
16 TRBJ2-7 TRBV5-1 NA TGCGCCAGCAGCTGGACTTTAGCAGGAGGGGCCTACGAGCAGTACTTC CASSWTLAGGAYEQYF
16 TRBJ1-2 TRBV7-2 TRBD1 TGTGCCAGCAGCTTACCAGGGGGACTGTCGAACTATGGCTACACCTTC CASSLPGGLSNYGYTF
15 TRBJ1-3 TRBV4-3 NA TGCGCCAGCAGCCAAGAGACAGTAAGGGGAAACACCATATATTTT CASSQETVRGNTIYF
16 TRBJ2-6 TRBV4-3 TRBD1 TGCGCCAGCAGCCCTGACAGGGGGACTGGGGCCAACGTCCTGACTTTC CASSPDRGTGANVLTF
16 TRBJ1-4 TRBV5-1 NA TGCGCCAGCAGCGTGGGCCCAGACAGGTCCCAGGAAAAACTGTTTTTT CASSVGPDRSQEKLFF
15 TRBJ1-1 TRBV27 NA TGTGCCAGCAGTAGGGGGGTTGGGGGAGGGACTGAAGCTTTCTTT CASSRGVGGGTEAFF
14 TRBJ2-7 TRBV6-1 NA TGTGCCATTGTGGGGTCGGGGAGCTCCTACGAGCAGTACTTC CAIVGSGSSYEQYF
13 TRBJ2-7 TRBV7-9 TRBD1 TGTGCCAGCAGCCGAGACAGGGGCTACGAGCAGTACTTC CASSRDRGYEQYF
12 TRBJ2-7 TRBV6-1 NA TGTGCCAGCAGTGCTCCGACTCCTGAGCAGTACTTC CASSAPTPEQYF